The 10 T cell receptor beta chains listed next were all sequenced from one sample in a study of T cell changes during pregnancy in multiple sclerosis. Method: immunoSEQ multiplex PCR; TCRdb's copy keeps in-frame clones and lacks some. The sample consists of 70,000 to 95,000 clones, approximately 94% of them appearing once. The sequenced sample was peripheral blood, obtained after pregnancy. The receptor source for this set is a female donor in good health, enrolled as a control in a pregnancy study.

The V and J genes are TRBV28 and TRBJ2-7; TRBD1 matches at 8 bases. Germline CDR1 reads MDHEN; CDR2 reads SYDVKM. The length of the CDR3 is 15 residues. V lost 4 bases and J lost 2; bases outside the gene matches: 7. The CDR3 nucleotides are TGTGCCAGCAGTTCACCAGGACAGGGCCCCTACGAGCAGTACTTC. Protein: CASSSPGQGPYEQYF.

The chain recombines TRBV2 with TRBJ1-4, with a possible D match to TRBD1 (6 bases). CDR3 length: 15 amino acids. Trimming took off 5 bases at V and 0 bases at J, with 10 bases between the two ends. Germline CDR1 is SNHLY and CDR2 is FYNNEI. CDR3 sequence (DNA): TGTGCCAGCAGTTCTGGGGGCTCAACTAATGAAAAACTGTTTTTT. This sequence encodes CASSSGGSTNEKLFF.

The table lists this clone with a count of one. The chain recombines TRBV6-4 with TRBJ2-1; weak D call: TRBD2 (5 bases). V lost 2 bases, J lost 9 bases, and 17 bases lay in between. The CDR3 is 15 amino acids. The germline V gene has CDR1 MRHNA and CDR2 SNTAGT. The CDR3: CASSDSFRARGEQFF. As DNA, the CDR3 is TGTGCCAGCAGTGACAGTTTTAGGGCTCGGGGTGAGCAGTTCTTC.

The rearrangement joins TRBV9 to TRBJ1-1; D unclear. The CDR3 has 14 residues. The germline V and J ends were trimmed by 4 bases and 5 bases, with 15 bases remaining between them. CDR1 is SGDLS, CDR2 YYNGEE, per germline. Written as DNA, the CDR3 is TGTGCCAGCAGCCGCGCGACTAAAGAGACTGAAGCTTTCTTT. It is translated as CASSRATKETEAFF.

The V call is TRBV5-1, the J call TRBJ2-1, with 13 nucleotides matching TRBD2. Germline loops: CDR1 SGHRS, CDR2 YFSETQ. Trimming cost V 0 bases and J 10 bases; bases outside gene matches: 7. The CDR3 is made up of 16 amino acids. This CDR3 is CASSLAGLAGESEQFF. Here the CDR3 DNA reads TGCGCCAGCAGCTTGGCAGGACTAGCGGGGGAGTCGGAGCAGTTCTTC.

The rearrangement links TRBV27 to TRBJ2-7, with TRBD2 matching 10 bases. The CDR3 is 15 amino acids. V trimming: 6 bases; J trimming: 2 bases; junction bases outside the gene matches: 7. Germline-derived CDR1 and CDR2 are MNHEY and SMNVEV (reference sequence). The CDR3 loop reads CASSPVTSGTYEQYF. CDR3 sequence (DNA): TGTGCCAGCAGCCCTGTCACTAGCGGGACCTACGAGCAGTACTTC.

The rearrangement joins TRBV19 to TRBJ1-4, with D possibly TRBD1 on 5 matching bases. Germline CDR1 LNHDA, CDR2 SQIVND (reference sequence). V lost 3 bases and J 0 bases, leaving 11 bases between the germline ends. The CDR3 is made up of 16 amino acids. CDR3 coding DNA: TGTGCCAGTAGTATGAATGGGGCAGCAACTAATGAAAAACTGTTTTTT. This gives the protein CASSMNGAATNEKLFF.

The chain links TRBV28 to TRBJ1-1; possibly TRBD1 for D (6 bases). The V and J ends lost 2 bases and 5 bases respectively, with 6 bases between them. CDR1 and CDR2 from the germline V gene are MDHEN and SYDVKM. The CDR3 totals 12 residues. CDR3 sequence (DNA): TGTGCCAGCAGTTTAAGGGGGACTGAAGCTTTCTTT. Encoded protein: CASSLRGTEAFF.

The rearrangement joins TRBV7-2 to TRBJ1-5; tentatively, D is TRBD1 (5 bases). V was clipped by 5 bases and J by 0 bases, with 20 bases between them. The CDR3 runs to 18 residues. Germline CDR1 is SGHTA and CDR2 is FQGNSA. The CDR3 loop reads CASSPSGDPLYSNQPQHF. The CDR3 nucleotides read TGTGCCAGCAGCCCGTCGGGGGACCCTCTTTATAGCAATCAGCCCCAGCATTTT. The full variable domain, rest sourced from reference TRBV7-2 and TRBJ1-5, is GAGVSQSPSNKVTEKGKDVELRCDPISGHTALYWYRQSLGQGLEFLIYFQGNSAPDKSGLPSDRFSAERTGGSVSTLTIQRTQQEDSAVYLCASSPSGDPLYSNQPQHFGDGTRLSIL.

The chain combines TRBV28 with TRBJ2-3, with 9 bases matching TRBD2. From germline, CDR1 is MDHEN and CDR2 SYDVKM. This CDR3 has 16 residues. Trimming took 9 bases from V and 3 from J; bases not matched to a gene: 13. CDR3 sequence: CASSRGSGSWTDTQYF. CDR3 sequence (DNA): TGTGCCAGTTCTAGGGGTAGCGGGAGTTGGACAGATACGCAGTATTTT.